This T cell receptor beta chain was profiled in a study of T cell changes during pregnancy in multiple sclerosis. Germline-derived CDR1 and CDR2 are MNHNS and SASEGT. CDR3 size: 13 residues. V dropped 8 bases and J dropped 8 bases, with 18 bases sitting between them. Sequenced by immunoSEQ multiplex PCR; TCRdb stores in-frame clones only, minus some. The sample contains about 57,000 clones, about 90% of which appear only once. This TCR derives from a female donor with multiple sclerosis, enrolled in a pregnancy study. The sample consisted of CD4+ T cells from peripheral blood mononuclear cells, taken in the second trimester of pregnancy. V gene TRBV6-1 combines with J gene TRBJ1-1, with D perhaps matching TRBD1 (5 bases). The CDR3 DNA reads TGTGCCAGCCCTCCGTTAATTCGGGGGGAAGCTTTCTTT. It codes for CASPPLIRGEAFF.